Included here is one TCR beta chain sequence, with context. Its antigen remains unidentified. No clone much larger than this one lies a single base away; base qualities are absent. The data stem from a study of cytomegalovirus exposure and HLA in healthy donors (dated by TCRdb to about 2017). With regard to the full study: According to an earlier analysis of around 600 of the donors, about 170 million T cells yielded 117 million unique TCR beta sequences and about 300 Gb of sequence data. Of the 398 genotyped donors, 65% to 90% fell in the genetic ancestry cluster associated with self-reported Caucasian donors. The study aimed to test whether cataloging public T cell receptors could reveal signatures of past pathogen exposure. Several DR-DQ haplotypes were handled as single units for association and clustering because linkage in the cohort was strong. The study used immunosequencing to profile the T cell repertoires of 600 to 850 subjects and linked those repertoires to cytomegalovirus serostatus. All discovery cohort repertoires had been generated on a single sequencing platform. Along with the approximately 700-subject first cohort, a separate validation cohort of 120 different subjects was used. To study patterns of TCR occurrence, a later analysis re-analyzed previously published TCR beta repertoires from several hundred donors and added high-resolution HLA genotyping. To decide whether each TCR beta V gene segment behaved as functional or pseudogenic, an earlier analysis of over 500 of the donors relied on high-throughput TCR beta sequencing. Rather than drawing on any new phenotypic data, the later analysis identified candidate immune exposures from TCR beta sequences and the way those sequences occurred across donors. High-throughput TCR immunosequencing, statistical association of individual TCRs with disease status, and machine learning were combined to predict cytomegalovirus infection status. Roughly 310 gigabases of sequencing data and 78 million or so unique TCR sequences were included in an early release covering roughly 600 HLA-typed donors. Donor age, sex, ethnicity and CMV serostatus were compiled together with the repertoire data. In a later genetic analysis, genome-wide SNP genotypes for about 65% of the roughly 700 donors were used, and that subset was treated as a discovery cohort. HLA typing included class I and class II loci at four-digit resolution. Across about 370 genotyped donors of the cohort, an average of about 240,000 unique TCR beta nucleotide sequences per donor were sequenced, and roughly 20% of those sequences were non-productive. The number of donors typed differed by locus, with roughly 620-630 for A, B, C, DRB1 and DQB1, over 500 for DQA1, some 570 for DPA1, and 400 to 490 for DPB1. Results the study describes overall, beyond this receptor: This cohort had only TCR beta chains sequenced, and the lack of alpha or paired-chain data limited which features could be detected. Cytomegalovirus status was reported to be diagnosed by the classifier with high specificity and sensitivity in both the original and validation cohorts. In an earlier analysis of around 600 of the donors, most TCR beta V segments appeared in productive rearrangements about 87% or about 30% of the time, broadly matching IMGT annotations. The earlier analysis of almost 600 of the donors excluded around 17 rarely observed V segments, including chromosome 9 orphons, because counts were too low. HLA typing was unavailable for some donors at each locus, so association tests used only the typed subset. A cluster of highly shared sequence variants was judged likely to be a technical artifact of the sequencing pipeline. Most TCR sequences were seen in very few donors, while some public TCRs were found in many individuals. According to a later analysis, TCR association rates differed among HLA loci, with DRB1 alleles showing the most associated TCRs and HLA-C alleles showing the fewest. Strong co-occurrence of HLA alleles, especially DR and DQ, made assigning TCR associations to individual alleles difficult. A further reported finding was that TCR beta sequences accurately predicted the HLA-A and HLA-B alleles for most subjects in the first cohort. Some IMGT-functional V segments, including TRBV6-2 and TRBV6-3, could not be told apart with the 87-base-pair reads, so those segments were excluded. Linkage disequilibrium might explain the correlated functional status among segregating V segments, but an unknown experimental factor could not be excluded. The presence/absence analyses assumed that sequencing depth was roughly uniform across donors, and that assumption may not be true. A total of some 180 TCR beta chains were listed by the study as associated with cytomegalovirus. In a later analysis, HLA-associated TCR beta chains showed more clonal expansion and lower generation probabilities than non-associated chains that were equally common. The authors suggested that the approach could potentially be extended to other disease states and immunological phenotypes. A few of the identified cytomegalovirus-associated TCR beta chains were confirmed in vitro to be specific for cytomegalovirus antigens. Immune exposure information for the cohort was limited to CMV serostatus. According to a later analysis, parvovirus B19, influenza, CMV and Epstein-Barr virus appeared linked to several top co-occurrence clusters. A later analysis found that most CMV-associated TCR beta chains appeared HLA-restricted, with HLA associations seemingly driven largely by CMV exposure. According to a later genetic analysis, donors in an Asian-associated ancestry cluster had fewer N-insertions in productive TCRs than the approximately 670-donor mean. Specific HLA alleles were associated with some 15,000 TCR beta sequences at a false discovery rate of 0.05 in a later analysis. In a later genetic analysis, a missense DCLRE1C variant was associated with V-gene and J-gene trimming of TCR beta chains, and the association was replicated in an independent cohort.

The library was made by the immunoSEQ multiplex PCR assay. A mixture of 60 forward primers for TCR Vbeta segments and 13 reverse primers for TCR Jbeta segments was used in the multiplex PCR. The CDR3 region of rearranged TCR beta genes was amplified from genomic DNA by a multiplex PCR assay. The Illumina HiSeq System was used to sequence the amplified TCR beta libraries as 87-base-pair reads. The source study handled its data this way. A later analysis tallied 75 million to 95 million unique TCR beta chains across the roughly 610 repertoires, and roughly 11 million of those chains were shared by two or more donors. Raw reads were error-corrected and collapsed into unique sequences by a nearest-neighbor algorithm in which closely related sequences were merged to remove PCR and sequencing errors. V, D and J gene segments were assigned by aligning CDR3 sequences to IMGT reference sequences. Each retained sequence needed at least a six-nucleotide match to both a V gene segment and a J gene segment. A rearrangement was called productive if the CDR3 had no stop codons and remained in frame with V and J, and every other rearrangement was called non-productive. Following IMGT convention, CDR3 was defined as the stretch from the second conserved V-encoded cysteine to the conserved J-encoded phenylalanine. In an earlier analysis of more than 550 of the donors, sequences lacking an unambiguous match to a single V gene segment were excluded. In an earlier analysis of some 590 of the donors, a V segment was called functional when productive rearrangements were above 56.7%, and segregating when the standard deviation between donors exceeded 5%. A statistical classification framework was built to diagnose cytomegalovirus status from the catalog of TCR beta chain sequences. V and J gene assignment, in a later analysis, came from comparing TCR nucleotide sequences with IMGT/GENE-DB human TR gene sequences. Using the TCRdist pipeline, a later analysis assigned CDR3 sequences along with most-parsimonious VDJ recombination scenarios. In a later analysis, every TCR beta chain was defined by the combination of its CDR3 amino acid sequence and its V-gene family, and reads without a unique V-gene family were dropped. A later analysis removed several hundred highly shared, low-generation-probability nucleotide sequences to deal with suspected cross-contamination and a sequencing artifact. A later analysis calculated a clonal expansion index for each public chain from normalized within-repertoire ranks of inferred template counts. A later analysis computed generation probabilities with a VDJ recombination model fitted to out-of-frame rearrangements, and checked the results against IGoR. Hypergeometric tests were used in a later analysis to score TCR-TCR, TCR-HLA and TCR-CMV co-occurrence, with a repertoire-size bias correction applied to the TCR pairs. In a later analysis, false discovery rates were estimated by permuting HLA or CMV assignments 20 times. In a later analysis, co-occurring TCRs were grouped with DBSCAN, and TCRdist sequence similarity was added when clustering was performed within HLA-allele-positive subsets. Repertoires with fewer than 30,000 or more than 120,000 public chains, plus five repertoires with anomalous nucleotide sharing, were excluded from co-occurrence clustering. TCRdb obtained this table from immuneACCESS and retained in-frame rearrangements with V and J assigned. These tables miss some clones; where compared with another copy, unresolved V genes account for less than half of the shortfall, and the remainder is unexplained. Clone size and V and J calls were adopted from that table, with D and trimming inferred from the DNA. This sample holds about 140,000 clones; 75% to 80% were observed only once. Jointly, the top ten make up roughly 4.9% of the sample.

The germline V gene encodes CDR1 MNHNS and CDR2 SASEGT. V loses 4 bases of germline sequence and J loses 7 bases, and the interval between the two ends is 14 bases. From cysteine to phenylalanine, the CDR3 is 14 amino acids long. Only the CDR3 part of the read is kept: 42 bases, read in frame from the first base. The cohort was made up of 666 healthy bone marrow donors. At the time of sampling, every cohort member was nominally healthy, though immune exposures that went unrecorded were likely present. The donor tested CMV seronegative, placing the donor among the 352 seronegative members of the cohort. Every donor gave a peripheral blood sample, and the peripheral blood mononuclear cells from that sample were used for TCR beta sequencing. The Qiagen DNeasy Blood Extraction Kit was used to extract genomic DNA from the blood cell samples.

This sequence was found in a woman in her forties or fifties in good health and CMV-seronegative. The V gene is TRBV6-1 and the J gene is TRBJ2-1, with a tentative D gene TRBD1 over 6 matching bases. Input material: PBMCs. The CDR3 sequence is CASSVDRLGNEQFF. In nucleotide form, the sequence is TGTGCCAGCAGTGTTGACAGGTTGGGGAATGAGCAGTTCTTC.